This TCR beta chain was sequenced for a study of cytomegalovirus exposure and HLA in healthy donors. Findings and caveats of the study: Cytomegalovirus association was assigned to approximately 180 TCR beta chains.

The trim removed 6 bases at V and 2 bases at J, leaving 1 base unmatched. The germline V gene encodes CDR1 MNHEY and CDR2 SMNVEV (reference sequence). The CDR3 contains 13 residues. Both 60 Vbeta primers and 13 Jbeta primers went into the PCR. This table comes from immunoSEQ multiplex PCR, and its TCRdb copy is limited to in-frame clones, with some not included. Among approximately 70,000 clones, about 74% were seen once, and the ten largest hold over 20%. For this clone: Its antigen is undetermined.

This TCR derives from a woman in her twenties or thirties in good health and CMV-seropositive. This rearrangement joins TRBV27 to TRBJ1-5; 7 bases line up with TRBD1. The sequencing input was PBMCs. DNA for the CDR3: TGTGCCAGCAGGGGGACAGGCAATCAGCCCCAGCATTTT. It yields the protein CASRGTGNQPQHF.